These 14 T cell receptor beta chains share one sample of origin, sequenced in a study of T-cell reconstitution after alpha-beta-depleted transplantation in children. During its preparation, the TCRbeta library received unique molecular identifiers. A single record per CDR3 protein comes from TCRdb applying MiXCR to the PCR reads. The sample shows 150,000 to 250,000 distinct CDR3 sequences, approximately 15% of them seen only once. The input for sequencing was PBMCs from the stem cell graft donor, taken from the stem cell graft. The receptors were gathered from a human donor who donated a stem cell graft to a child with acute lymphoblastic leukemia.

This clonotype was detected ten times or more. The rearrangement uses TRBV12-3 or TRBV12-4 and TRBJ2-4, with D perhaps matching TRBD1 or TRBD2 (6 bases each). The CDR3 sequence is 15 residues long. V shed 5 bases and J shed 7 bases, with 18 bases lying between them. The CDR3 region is CASSPQQGGKNIQYF. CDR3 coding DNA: TGTGCCAGCAGTCCCCAACAGGGCGGGAAGAACATTCAGTACTTC.

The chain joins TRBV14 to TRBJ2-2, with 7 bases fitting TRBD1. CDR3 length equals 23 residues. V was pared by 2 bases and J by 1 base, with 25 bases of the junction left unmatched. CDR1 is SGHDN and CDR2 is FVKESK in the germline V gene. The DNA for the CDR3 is TGTGCCAGCAGCCAAATGGGGACCAAGACAGGGACGCACGTCAAATGGAACACCGGGGAGCTGTTTTTT. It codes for CASSQMGTKTGTHVKWNTGELFF.

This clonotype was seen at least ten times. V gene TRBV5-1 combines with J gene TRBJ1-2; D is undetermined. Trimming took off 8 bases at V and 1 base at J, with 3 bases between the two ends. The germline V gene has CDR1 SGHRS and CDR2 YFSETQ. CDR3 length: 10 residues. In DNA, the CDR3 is TGCGCCAGGGGTAACTATGGCTACACCTTC. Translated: CARGNYGYTF.

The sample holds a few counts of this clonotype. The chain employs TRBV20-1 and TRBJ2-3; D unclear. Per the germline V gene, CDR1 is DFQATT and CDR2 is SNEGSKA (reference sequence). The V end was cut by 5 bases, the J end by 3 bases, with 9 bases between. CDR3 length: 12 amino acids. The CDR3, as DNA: TGCAGTGCTGGCCAATTGACAGATACGCAGTATTTT. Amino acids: CSAGQLTDTQYF.

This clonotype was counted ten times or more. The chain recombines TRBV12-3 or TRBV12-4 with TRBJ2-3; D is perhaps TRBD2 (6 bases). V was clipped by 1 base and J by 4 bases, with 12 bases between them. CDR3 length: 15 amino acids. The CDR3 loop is CASSLVAGSPDTQYF. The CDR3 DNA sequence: TGTGCCAGCAGTTTAGTGGCCGGGAGCCCAGATACGCAGTATTTT.

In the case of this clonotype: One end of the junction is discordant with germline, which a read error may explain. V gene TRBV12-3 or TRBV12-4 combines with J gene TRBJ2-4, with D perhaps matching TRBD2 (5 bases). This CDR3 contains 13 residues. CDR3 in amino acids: CASSLDEGAIHYF. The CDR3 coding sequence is TGTGCCAGCAGTTTAGATGAGGGCGCCATTCATTACTTC.

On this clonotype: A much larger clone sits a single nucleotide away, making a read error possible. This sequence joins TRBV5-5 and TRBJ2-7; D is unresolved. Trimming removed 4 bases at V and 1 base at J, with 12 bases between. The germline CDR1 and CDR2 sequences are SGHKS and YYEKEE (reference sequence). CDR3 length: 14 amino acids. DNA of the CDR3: TGTGCCAGCAGCGACCTGGGGTGTTCCTACGAGCAGTACTTC. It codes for CASSDLGCSYEQYF. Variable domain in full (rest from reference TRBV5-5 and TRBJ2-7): DAGVTQSPTHLIKTRGQQVTLRCSPISGHKSVSWYQQVLGQGPQFIFQYYEKEERGRGNFPDRFSARQFPNYSSELNVNALLLGDSALYLCASSDLGCSYEQYFGPGTRLTVT.

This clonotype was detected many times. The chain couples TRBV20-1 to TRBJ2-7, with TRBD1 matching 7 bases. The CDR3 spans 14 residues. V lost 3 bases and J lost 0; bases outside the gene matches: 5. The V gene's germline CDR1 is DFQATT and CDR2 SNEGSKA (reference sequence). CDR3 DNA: TGCAGTGCTAGCCCCAGACAGGGCTCCTACGAGCAGTACTTC. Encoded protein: CSASPRQGSYEQYF.

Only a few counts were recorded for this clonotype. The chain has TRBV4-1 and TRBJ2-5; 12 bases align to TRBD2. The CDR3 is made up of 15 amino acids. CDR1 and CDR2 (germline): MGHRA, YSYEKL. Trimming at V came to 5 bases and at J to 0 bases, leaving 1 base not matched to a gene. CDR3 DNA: TGCGCCAGCAGCGGGACTAGCGGGTACCAAGAGACCCAGTACTTC. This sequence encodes CASSGTSGYQETQYF.

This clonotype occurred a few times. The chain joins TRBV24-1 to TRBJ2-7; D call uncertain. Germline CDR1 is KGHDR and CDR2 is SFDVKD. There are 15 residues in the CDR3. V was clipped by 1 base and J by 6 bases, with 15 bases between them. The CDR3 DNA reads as TGTGCCACCAGTGATTTAACGACAAGCAGGTCCGAGCAGTACTTC. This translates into CATSDLTTSRSEQYF.

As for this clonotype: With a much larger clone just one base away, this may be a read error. The CDR3 bases are TGTGCCAGCAGCCCCCGGGGCGGAGTGAGCTCCTACAATGAGCAGTTCTTC. The encoded protein is CASSPRGGVSSYNEQFF. The chain is built from TRBV7-8 and TRBJ2-1; tentatively, D is TRBD1 or TRBD2 (5 bases each). This CDR3 spans 17 amino acids. CDR1 and CDR2 from the germline V gene are SGHVS and FQNEAQ. The V and J ends lost 5 bases and 0 bases respectively, with 17 bases between them. Full variable domain (rest looked up from reference TRBV7-8 and TRBJ2-1): GAGVSQSPRYKVAKRGQDVALRCDPISGHVSLFWYQQALGQGPEFLTYFQNEAQLDKSGLPSDRFFAERPEGSVSTLKIQRTQQEDSAVYLCASSPRGGVSSYNEQFFGPGTRLTVL.

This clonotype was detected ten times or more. The CDR3 sequence is CASSRVAHHRGQAYEQYF. CDR3 coding DNA: TGCGCCAGCAGCCGGGTCGCGCATCACAGGGGTCAGGCCTACGAGCAGTACTTC. This chain joins TRBV5-1 and TRBJ2-7; 7 nucleotides line up with TRBD1. In germline, CDR1 is SGHRS, CDR2 YFSETQ. The CDR3 extends over 18 amino acids. J gave up 2 bases and V 4 bases, and 18 bases lay outside the gene matches.

The CDR3 sequence: CASSKDAVGLAGVTDTQYF. The CDR3, as DNA: TGTGCCAGCTCCAAAGACGCCGTTGGACTAGCGGGCGTCACAGATACGCAGTATTTT. The rearrangement links TRBV3-1 to TRBJ2-3, with 11 bases identical to TRBD2. The V gene end was trimmed by 8 bases and the J gene end by 2 bases; junction bases not matched to a gene: 18. CDR1 is LGHDT, CDR2 YNNKEL, per germline (reference sequence). The CDR3 runs 19 residues.

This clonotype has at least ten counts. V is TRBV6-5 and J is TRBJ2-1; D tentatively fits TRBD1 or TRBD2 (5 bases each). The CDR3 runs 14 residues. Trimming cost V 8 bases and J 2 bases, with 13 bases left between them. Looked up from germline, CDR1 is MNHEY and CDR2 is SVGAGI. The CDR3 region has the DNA TGTGCCAGCCTCCAGGGTAGCGCCTACAATGAGCAGTTCTTC. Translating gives CASLQGSAYNEQFF.